A single sample gave rise to the 11 T cell receptor beta chains below, sequenced in a study of CD4 T cells in relation to SARS-CoV-2 and coronaviruses. The method was immunoSEQ multiplex PCR; TCRdb's version includes in-frame clones alone and lacks a portion of them. This sample has some 19,000 clones, with 77% found just once. Unexposed donor CD4+ T cells date from 2011-2018, before the COVID-19 pandemic. After less than 11 days of culture, CD4+ T cells were isolated. Their antigens remain unidentified. What was sequenced was CD4+ T cells from PBMCs, cultured in vitro. All receptors derive from a human donor in good health.

This chain uses TRBV7-8 with TRBJ2-3; D is possibly TRBD1 (6 bases). The CDR3 spans 14 residues. Trimming cost V 5 bases and J 3 bases, with 12 bases left between them. From germline, CDR1 is SGHVS and CDR2 FQNEAQ. This CDR3 reads CASSLNRATDTQYF. CDR3 DNA sequence: TGTGCCAGCAGCCTAAACAGGGCAACAGATACGCAGTATTTT.

CDR3 protein: CASSPNRDPYGYTF. Here the CDR3 DNA reads TGTGCCAGCAGCCCGAACCGGGATCCCTATGGCTACACCTTC. V and J are TRBV3-1 (or the pseudogene TRBV3-2) and TRBJ1-2; no firm D call. The V gene's germline CDR1 is LGHDT and CDR2 YNNKEL (reference sequence). CDR3 length: 14 residues. V was shortened by 4 bases and J by 4 bases, with 13 bases between the two germline ends.

The chain is built from TRBV7-9 and TRBJ1-1, with unresolved D. There are 15 residues in the CDR3. Trimming removed 1 base from V and 1 base from J, with 10 bases in between. CDR1 and CDR2 (germline): SEHNR, FQNEAQ (reference sequence). CDR3 in amino acids: CASSLGGTSNTEAFF. CDR3 bases: TGTGCCAGCAGCTTAGGGGGTACCTCGAACACTGAAGCTTTCTTT.

CDR3 DNA sequence: TGTGCCAGCAGCCAAGGGGCGGGAGGAAGCTACAATGAGCAGTTCTTC. It encodes CASSQGAGGSYNEQFF. The genes are TRBV4-2 and TRBJ2-1, with 8 bases identical to TRBD2. This CDR3 contains 16 residues. Germline CDR1 and CDR2: LGHNA and YNFKEQ. Trimming removed 1 base from V and 3 bases from J; junction bases left unmatched: 5.

On this clone itself: Relative to the germline gene, one junction end is altered; a read error may explain this. V and J are TRBV7-8 and TRBJ2-7; TRBD2 is a possible D gene (5 bases). Germline CDR1 SGHVS, CDR2 FQNEAQ. The CDR3 consists of 17 residues. CDR3 sequence (DNA): TGTGCCAGCAGGTTAGGGAGCGGCAGGAACACCGGGAACGAGCAGTACTTC. Amino acid sequence: CASRLGSGRNTGNEQYF.

The chain couples TRBV4-2 to TRBJ2-7, with D maybe TRBD2 (5 bases). V lost 1 base and J 1 base, leaving 11 bases between the germline ends. From germline, CDR1 is LGHNA and CDR2 YNFKEQ. The CDR3 totals 15 residues. CDR3 coding DNA: TGTGCCAGCAGCCAAGTGAGCGGAGTATCCTACGAGCAGTACTTC. Its translation: CASSQVSGVSYEQYF.

The chain links TRBV5-1 to TRBJ1-1; maybe TRBD1 (6 bases). Per germline, CDR1 SGHRS and CDR2 YFSETQ. The CDR3 loop spans 16 amino acids. Trimming cost V 1 base and J 7 bases, with 20 bases left between them. The CDR3 sequence: CASSLSTAPGQHEAFF. CDR3 bases: TGCGCCAGCAGCTTGTCTACGGCACCGGGACAACATGAAGCTTTCTTT.

The chain joins TRBV25-1 to TRBJ1-2, with TRBD1 as a possible D gene (5 bases). V was pared by 3 bases and J by 0 bases, with 8 bases between. The CDR3 has 14 amino acids. Looked up from germline, CDR1 is MGHDK and CDR2 is SYGVNS. The CDR3: CASSDQGPNYGYTF. The CDR3, as DNA: TGTGCCAGCAGTGACCAGGGCCCTAACTATGGCTACACCTTC.

V and J are TRBV12-3 or TRBV12-4 and TRBJ1-1, with a tentative D call TRBD1 (6 bases). Trimming took 1 base from V and 7 from J, leaving 10 bases between them. The CDR3 has 13 amino acids. CDR3 sequence (DNA): TGTGCCAGCAGTTTAGGGCAAGGGGGTGAAGCTTTCTTT. Its translation: CASSLGQGGEAFF.

This clone was picked up a small number of times. The chain recombines TRBV24-1 with TRBJ2-7, with D maybe TRBD1 (6 bases). The germline CDR1 and CDR2 sequences are KGHDR and SFDVKD. V shed 5 bases and J shed 0 bases, with 16 bases lying between them. The CDR3 loop spans 16 amino acids. The chain's CDR3 is CATSALTGPVSYEQYF. As DNA, the CDR3 is TGTGCCACCAGTGCCCTTACAGGGCCGGTCTCCTACGAGCAGTACTTC.

This clone was observed once. J is TRBJ2-1 and V is TRBV28, with TRBD2 identical over 12 bases. CDR3 length: 15 residues. The J segment lost 7 bases and the V segment lost 3 bases, leaving 4 bases of the junction unmatched. Germline CDR1 and CDR2: MDHEN and SYDVKM. The CDR3 here is CASSFTSGGRNEQFF. CDR3 DNA: TGTGCCAGCAGTTTCACTAGCGGGGGGCGAAATGAGCAGTTCTTC.